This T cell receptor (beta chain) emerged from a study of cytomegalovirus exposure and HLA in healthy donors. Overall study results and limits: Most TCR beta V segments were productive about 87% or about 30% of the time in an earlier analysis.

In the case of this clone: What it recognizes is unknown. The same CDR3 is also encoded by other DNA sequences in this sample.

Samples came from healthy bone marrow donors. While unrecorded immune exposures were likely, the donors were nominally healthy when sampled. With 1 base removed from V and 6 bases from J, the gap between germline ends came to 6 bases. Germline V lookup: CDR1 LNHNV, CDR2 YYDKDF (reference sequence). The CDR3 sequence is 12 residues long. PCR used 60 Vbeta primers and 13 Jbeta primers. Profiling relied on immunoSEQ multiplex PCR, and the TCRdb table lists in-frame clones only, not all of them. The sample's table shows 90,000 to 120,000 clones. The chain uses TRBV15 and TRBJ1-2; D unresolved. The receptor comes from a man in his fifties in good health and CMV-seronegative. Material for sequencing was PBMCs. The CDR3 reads CATSRGGDGYTF. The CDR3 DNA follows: TGTGCCACCAGCAGAGGGGGAGATGGCTACACCTTC.